This entry lists 2 T cell receptor beta chains sequenced from one sample in a study of T-cell reconstitution after alpha-beta-depleted transplantation in children. Unique molecular identifiers tagged the TCRbeta library. TCRdb recomputed calls from the PCR reads with MiXCR, one row per CDR3 protein. The sample lists 440,000 or so distinct CDR3 sequences; approximately 41% were seen once. The specimen comprised PBMCs, sampled before TCRalphabeta/CD19-depleted stem cell transplant. The receptors here all came from a girl aged 2 to 10 with aplastic anemia, due to receive a stem cell transplant.

This rearrangement joins TRBV3-1 to TRBJ2-2; no firm D call. The germline CDR1 and CDR2 sequences are LGHDT and YNNKEL (reference sequence). The V gene lost 4 bases and the J gene lost 3 bases, with 9 bases spanning the gap. There are 14 residues in the CDR3. CDR3 coding DNA: TGTGCCAGCAGCCCACCCGGATACACCGGGGAGCTGTTTTTT. Translated: CASSPPGYTGELFF.

The rearrangement uses TRBV30 and TRBJ2-5; 9 bases agree with TRBD2. The CDR3 has 14 residues. Germline CDR1 reads GTSNPN; CDR2 reads SVGIG (reference sequence). V lost 5 bases, J lost 5 bases, and 9 bases stayed unmatched. For the CDR3, the DNA is TGTGCCTGGCGGGCGGGAGGGCCGCGGGAGACCCAGTACTTC. Protein: CAWRAGGPRETQYF. The whole variable domain, remainder taken from reference TRBV30 and TRBJ2-5, is SQTIHQWPATLVQPVGSPLSLECTVEGTSNPNLYWYRQAAGRGLQLLFYSVGIGQISSEVPQNLSASRPQDRQFILSSKKLLLSDSGFYLCAWRAGGPRETQYFGPGTRLLVL.